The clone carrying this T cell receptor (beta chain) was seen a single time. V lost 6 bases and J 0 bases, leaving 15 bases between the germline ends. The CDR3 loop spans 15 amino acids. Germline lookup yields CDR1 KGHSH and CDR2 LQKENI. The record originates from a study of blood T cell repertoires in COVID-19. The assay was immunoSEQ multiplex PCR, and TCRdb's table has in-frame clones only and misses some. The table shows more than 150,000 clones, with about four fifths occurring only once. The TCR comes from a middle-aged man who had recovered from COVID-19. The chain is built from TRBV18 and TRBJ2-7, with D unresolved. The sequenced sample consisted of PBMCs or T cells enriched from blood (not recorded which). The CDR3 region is CASSPTGSPSYEQYF. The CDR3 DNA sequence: TGTGCCAGCTCCCCAACCGGGTCCCCCTCCTACGAGCAGTACTTC.